These T cell receptor beta chains were read from a single sample in a study of blood T cell dynamics during melanoma immunotherapy. This table comes from immunoSEQ multiplex PCR, and its TCRdb copy is limited to in-frame clones, with some not included. The table records tens of thousands of clones, approximately 80% of them present only once. This material consisted of blood, taken from a patient treated with checkpoint blockade. These receptors all come from a human donor with melanoma. Both conserved end residues are part of each CDR3. D genes are given only for firm matches. Clone size is stated in some rows and not others, as once, few, many or a class when expanded.

TRBV28	.	TRBJ1-1	.	TGTGCCAGCAGTTTACAGAACACTGAAGCTTTCTTT	CASSLQNTEAFF
TRBV6-5	.	TRBJ1-2	few	TGTGCCAGCAGATCACAGGGTTCTGGTGGCTACACCTTC	CASRSQGSGGYTF
TRBV7-2	.	TRBJ1-2	.	TGTGCCAGCAGCCCCGGAGGGAGCGATGGCTACACCTTC	CASSPGGSDGYTF
TRBV6-5	.	TRBJ2-7	.	TGTGCCAGCGGAACCTACGAGCAGTACTTC	CASGTYEQYF
TRBV28	.	TRBJ1-5	few	TGTGCCAGCCGGGACACTTCTTTCAATCAGCCCCAGCATTTT	CASRDTSFNQPQHF
TRBV6-1	.	TRBJ2-1	.	TGTGCCAGCAGCGACAGCGCTTACAATGAGCAGTTCTTC	CASSDSAYNEQFF
TRBV5-1	TRBD1	TRBJ2-7	.	TGCGCCAGCAGCTCATATATTCTAGGACAGGGATACGAGCAGTACTTC	CASSSYILGQGYEQYF
TRBV30	.	TRBJ1-2	.	TGTGCCTGGAGTGTACAAGGAACGGGCGGCTACACCTTC	CAWSVQGTGGYTF
TRBV4-3	.	TRBJ1-4	.	TGCGCCAGCAGCCAAGGGGCAACTAATGAAAAACTGTTTTTT	CASSQGATNEKLFF
TRBV2	.	TRBJ2-1	.	TGTGCCAGCAGTCAACAGCGAATCTCCTACAATGAGCAGTTCTTC	CASSQQRISYNEQFF
TRBV28	.	TRBJ1-4	.	TGTGCCAGCAGGGTGGACATTACACATGAAAAACTGTTTTTT	CASRVDITHEKLFF
TRBV5-6	.	TRBJ2-5	.	TGTGCCAGCAGCTTGGCGGGACCCCGGCCCCAAGAGACCCAGTACTTC	CASSLAGPRPQETQYF
TRBV4-1	.	TRBJ2-2	.	TGCGCCAGCAGCGGCGGGCGGACCACCGGGGAGCTGTTTTTT	CASSGGRTTGELFF
TRBV27	TRBD1	TRBJ2-7	once	TGTGCCAGCAGTTATACCGGGACAGTTATAACCTACGAGCAGTACTTC	CASSYTGTVITYEQYF
TRBV29-1	TRBD2	TRBJ2-1	.	TGCAGCGTTGGCGGGGGAGCCTCCTACAATGAGCAGTTCTTC	CSVGGGASYNEQFF
TRBV27	.	TRBJ2-7	.	TGTGCCAGCAGCCACGGACTAAGCTCCTACGAGCAGTACTTC	CASSHGLSSYEQYF
TRBV4-3	.	TRBJ2-2	.	TGCGCCAGCAGCCAAGAAAGGGCAGTAGCCGGGGAGCTGTTTTTT	CASSQERAVAGELFF
TRBV7-8	TRBD1	TRBJ1-1	.	TGTGCCAGCAGACTCAGGGGGGCCACTGAAGCTTTCTTT	CASRLRGATEAFF
TRBV15	TRBD1	TRBJ1-5	.	TGTGCCACCAGCAGAGATTCCAATACAGGGGAAGGCAATCAGCCCCAGCATTTT	CATSRDSNTGEGNQPQHF
TRBV6-1	.	TRBJ1-5	.	TGTGCCAGCACCGTGAACAATCTTAGCAATCAGCCCCAGCATTTT	CASTVNNLSNQPQHF
TRBV6-5	.	TRBJ1-3	.	TGTGCCAGCAATCGGTTCCTGGAAAACACCATATATTTT	CASNRFLENTIYF
TRBV18	TRBD1	TRBJ2-7	.	TGTGCCAGCTCACCCCCGGGACAGGGACTTTACGAGCAGTACTTC	CASSPPGQGLYEQYF
TRBV28	.	TRBJ2-7	.	TGTGCCAGCAGTTTTCTCTCAGGGAGTAACGAGCAGTACTTC	CASSFLSGSNEQYF
TRBV11-2	.	TRBJ1-1	.	TGTGCCAGCAGCTTAGTGGTGGGTGGGAACACTGAAGCTTTCTTT	CASSLVVGGNTEAFF
TRBV29-1	.	TRBJ1-2	few	TGCAGCGCTCTGGACGGGGGCGGTGGCTACACCTTC	CSALDGGGGYTF
TRBV11-2	.	TRBJ2-7	.	TGTGCCAGCAGCCTAGAGGCGGGTACCCTCTACGAGCAGTACTTC	CASSLEAGTLYEQYF
TRBV9	.	TRBJ2-1	.	TGTGCCAGCAGCCCGGAGGGGGGACACAATGAGCAGTTCTTC	CASSPEGGHNEQFF
TRBV2	TRBD2	TRBJ2-3	few	TGTGCCAGCAGTGAAATAGGGAGGGGTACGCAGTATTTT	CASSEIGRGTQYF
TRBV9	.	TRBJ2-5	.	TGTGCCAGCAGCTCGCAAGACGCGCAAGAGACCCAGTACTTC	CASSSQDAQETQYF
TRBV6-6	.	TRBJ1-2	.	TGTGCCAGCAGCCGTGACGGGAACTATGGCTACACCTTC	CASSRDGNYGYTF
TRBV19	TRBD1	TRBJ2-5	.	TGTGCCAGTAGTATGGGGACAGGGGTAGGGACCCAGTACTTC	CASSMGTGVGTQYF
TRBV7-6	TRBD2	TRBJ2-1	.	TGTGCCAGCAGCATGGGACTAGTTAACGAGCAGTTCTTC	CASSMGLVNEQFF
TRBV12-5	.	TRBJ2-2	.	TGTGCTAGTGGTTTGGTAACAGTTACAGGGTTTACCACCGGGGAGCTGTTTTTT	CASGLVTVTGFTTGELFF
TRBV6-1	.	TRBJ1-1	.	TGTGCCAGCAGCACCCAGGGAGTTGAAGCTTTCTTT	CASSTQGVEAFF
TRBV7-9	.	TRBJ2-6	.	TGTGCCAGCAGCTTAGGTGGCAACGTCCTGACTTTC	CASSLGGNVLTF
TRBV5-1	.	TRBJ1-1	.	TGCGCCAGCAGCTTGGGGATAGGAGATGAAGCTTTCTTT	CASSLGIGDEAFF
TRBV6-5	.	TRBJ1-2	.	TGTGCCAGCAGTCGACCAGGGGCTGGTTATGGCTACACCTTC	CASSRPGAGYGYTF
TRBV4-3	TRBD1	TRBJ1-1	.	TGCGCCAGCAGCCAGGACAGGGACACTGAAGCTTTCTTT	CASSQDRDTEAFF
TRBV6-1	.	TRBJ2-1	once	TGTGCCAGCACCCAAGGGTGGGACGGAGGTGAGCAGTTCTTC	CASTQGWDGGEQFF
TRBV28	TRBD2	TRBJ2-7	.	TGTGCCAGCAGTCCGCTAGCGGGAGGAAACGAGCAGTACTTC	CASSPLAGGNEQYF
TRBV7-9	.	TRBJ1-2	.	TGTGCCAGCAGTAAGGGGGTTTCAGCTAACTATGGCTACACCTTC	CASSKGVSANYGYTF
TRBV5-6	TRBD1	TRBJ1-6	.	TGTGCCAGCAGCTCCGGACAGGGGCCCCCCCTAAATTCACCCCTCCACTTT	CASSSGQGPPLNSPLHF
TRBV28	TRBD1	TRBJ2-7	.	TGTGCCAGCAGTCCGAGGACAGGGAGCGCCTACGAGCAGTACTTC	CASSPRTGSAYEQYF
TRBV27	.	TRBJ1-2	once	TGTGCCAGCAAAGGGGTGACAAACTATGGCTACACCTTC	CASKGVTNYGYTF
TRBV6-1	.	TRBJ2-7	.	TGTGCCAGCAGTGAAAGCTCCTACGAGCAGTACTTC	CASSESSYEQYF
TRBV6-5	TRBD1	TRBJ2-3	.	TGTGCCAGCAGCCGGACAGGAGAGGTCACAGATACGCAGTATTTT	CASSRTGEVTDTQYF
TRBV27	TRBD2	TRBJ2-1	.	TGTGCCAGCAGTTACCTAGCGGGGGGGCCTGATGAGCAGTTCTTC	CASSYLAGGPDEQFF
TRBV6-1	.	TRBJ1-2	once	TGTGCCAGCAGTAGGGGATTACAGGACTATGGCTACACCTTC	CASSRGLQDYGYTF
TRBV7-9	TRBD1	TRBJ1-2	once	TGTGCCAGCACCCGACAGGGCGACTATGGCTACACCTTC	CASTRQGDYGYTF
TRBV27	.	TRBJ1-4	once	TGTGCCAGCAGGACCACCTGGGGGGCAACTAATGAAAAACTGTTTTTT	CASRTTWGATNEKLFF
TRBV25-1	.	TRBJ2-7	.	TGTGCCAGCAGTGAATTGGGGTACGAGCAGTACTTC	CASSELGYEQYF
TRBV7-2	.	TRBJ1-5	few	TGTGCCAGCAGCTTAGTGGGGGATAGCAATCAGCCCCAGCATTTT	CASSLVGDSNQPQHF
TRBV27	TRBD1	TRBJ2-5	.	TGTGCCAGCAGTGTCCGGGACAGAGAGACCCAGTACTTC	CASSVRDRETQYF
TRBV7-2	.	TRBJ1-2	.	TGTGCCAGCAGCTTAGCTGCAGGGAACTATGGCTACACCTTC	CASSLAAGNYGYTF
TRBV2	TRBD2	TRBJ2-7	.	TGTGCCAGCAGCGCTCTATTTGGGAGGGAGGCCTACGAGCAGTACTTC	CASSALFGREAYEQYF
TRBV6-1	.	TRBJ1-2	.	TGTGCCACCGACAGAAACTATGGCTACACCTTC	CATDRNYGYTF
TRBV19	.	TRBJ2-1	.	TGTGCCAGTAGTATACTTGGGGGGTCCTACAATGAGCAGTTCTTC	CASSILGGSYNEQFF
TRBV30	.	TRBJ2-5	.	TGTGCCTGGAGCGCCTACAGGGAGACCCAGTACTTC	CAWSAYRETQYF
TRBV11-2	TRBD1	TRBJ1-1	.	TGTGCCAGCAGCTTAGGCCACAGGGGGCGAGCTTTCTTT	CASSLGHRGRAFF
TRBV21-1	.	TRBJ1-2	.	TGTGCCAGCAGCCCTAACTGGCAGCAGAGGCCCAGGGGGGTCTTTGGCTACACCTTC	CASSPNWQQRPRGVFGYTF